The text below deals with one T cell receptor (beta chain). Its antigen is unknown. The data originate from a study of shared clonotypes between healthy human individuals. Whole-study results and caveats: Roughly 5% of naive CD4 clonotypes were shared across a few donors.

CD45RO-negative cells were positively selected for CCR7, leaving out terminally differentiated effector memory CD45RA+ cells. Sequencing was performed with immunoSEQ multiplex PCR; in TCRdb, only in-frame clones are kept and a portion is missing. The sample has around 600,000 clones, around 95% seen once. Germline V gene lookup returns CDR1 SGHNT and CDR2 YYREEE (reference sequence). Trimming shortened V by 1 base and J by 3 bases, and 5 bases separated the two germline ends. The CDR3 spans 12 residues. Sequenced material: naive CD8+ T cells sorted from blood. The V call is TRBV5-4, the J call TRBJ2-7, with unresolved D. This sequence originates from a woman in her thirties in good health. The CDR3 loop reads CASSLNHYEQYF. DNA of the CDR3: TGTGCCAGCAGCTTGAATCACTACGAGCAGTACTTC.